This T cell receptor (beta chain) was recorded in a study of T cell clonotyping in hematopoietic cell transplantation. The CDR3 totals 15 residues. Between the trimmed V and J ends, which lost 4 bases and 0 bases, there was a span of 11 bases. The germline V gene encodes CDR1 SGDLS and CDR2 YYNGEE. Only in-frame clones appear in the TCRdb table, and some are missing; sequencing was by immunoSEQ multiplex PCR. Here the sample spans around 7,000 clones, around 91% being singletons. The sample was PBMCs, taken 30 days after allogeneic stem cell transplant. The J gene is TRBJ2-1, the V gene TRBV9; D may be TRBD1 (5 bases). The sequence was collected from a female patient aged 50 to 65 who had an allogeneic stem cell transplant from an unrelated donor, so the T cells may come from the graft donor. Some clones in this sample may be carry-over from other donors' samples. CDR3: CASSPQGNSYNEQFF. CDR3 coding DNA: TGTGCCAGCAGCCCCCAGGGAAACTCCTACAATGAGCAGTTCTTC.